A selection of T cell receptor beta chains follows, all from one sample in a study of control samples from healthy donors and cancer patients. Profiled with immunoSEQ multiplex PCR; TCRdb holds only in-frame clones, not every one. The sample holds approximately 130,000 clones; more than 70% are singletons and the top ten take 2.9%. Material: blood. The receptor source for this set is a man aged 60 to 69 in good health. Each CDR3 is given with its conserved first and last residue. The D gene is left open where the match is weak. Some rows mark clone size as missing; the rest say once, few, many or name a class of expanded clone.

>TRBD1|TRBJ1-5|TRBV19|.
TGTGCCAGTAGTAGGACAGGGGATAGCAATCAGCCCCAGCATTTT
CASSRTGDSNQPQHF
>.|TRBJ1-3|TRBV6-1|.
TGTGCCAGCAGTGAAGAGGGCACGAGGATCAGAAACACCATATATTTT
CASSEEGTRIRNTIYF
>.|TRBJ1-1|TRBV11-1|.
TGTGCCAGCAGCTTAGCGCTGGACGGAAACACTGAAGCTTTCTTT
CASSLALDGNTEAFF
>.|TRBJ1-1|TRBV10-1|.
TGCGCCAGCAGCGCTACAGTTCGCGCTGAAGCTTTCTTT
CASSATVRAEAFF
>.|TRBJ2-3|TRBV5-1|.
TGCGCCAGCAGCTTGGATGGGGAACGTACAGATACGCAGTATTTT
CASSLDGERTDTQYF
>.|TRBJ1-5|TRBV28|.
TGTGCCAGCAGCCCGACAGGCTCTAGCAATCAGCCCCAGCATTTT
CASSPTGSSNQPQHF
>.|TRBJ1-1|TRBV6-4|.
TGTGCCAGCAGTAATACCAGAGGAACTGAAGCTTTCTTT
CASSNTRGTEAFF
>TRBD1|TRBJ2-1|TRBV6-5|.
TGTGCCAGCAGTTATAACAGGGGCAATGAGCAGTTCTTC
CASSYNRGNEQFF
>TRBD1|TRBJ2-7|TRBV29-1|.
TGCAGCACCAGGACAGGGAGCTACGAGCAGTACTTC
CSTRTGSYEQYF
>TRBD1|TRBJ1-4|TRBV28|.
TGTGCCAGCAGTTTCCCCACGACAGGGGGCGTTGAAAAACTGTTTTTT
CASSFPTTGGVEKLFF
>.|TRBJ1-1|TRBV5-1|.
TGCGCCAGCAGCTTGGGAAACCAGAGAATGAACACTGAAGCTTTCTTT
CASSLGNQRMNTEAFF
>TRBD1|TRBJ2-2|TRBV5-8|few
TGTGCCAGCAGCCCGTGGACAGGGGCGAACACCGGGGAGCTGTTTTTT
CASSPWTGANTGELFF
>TRBD1|TRBJ2-5|TRBV5-6|few
TGTGCCAGCAGCCGCGCGGACAGGATCCGAGGGGAGACCCAGTACTTC
CASSRADRIRGETQYF
>.|TRBJ1-6|TRBV20-1|few
TGCAGTGCTAGTCGGGCCGGGTTGGATAATTCACCCCTCCACTTT
CSASRAGLDNSPLHF
>.|TRBJ1-1|TRBV7-9|once
TGTGCCAGCAGCTTAGTTCAGGGGAAGAGTGAAGCTTTCTTT
CASSLVQGKSEAFF
>.|TRBJ1-5|TRBV27|.
TGTGCCAGCAGTTTAGTGGCAGGGAATCAGCCCCAGCATTTT
CASSLVAGNQPQHF
>.|TRBJ2-5|TRBV12-3/TRBV12-4|.
TGTGCCAGCAGTTTAGACGGGGCGAAGACCCAGTACTTC
CASSLDGAKTQYF
>TRBD2|TRBJ2-3|TRBV7-9|.
TGTGCCAGCACCAAAGCGGGGCCCACGGATACGCAGTATTTT
CASTKAGPTDTQYF
>.|TRBJ2-5|TRBV6-1|.
TGTGCCAGCAGTGAAGCGCCGAGGGGGGGTCAGACCCAGTACTTC
CASSEAPRGGQTQYF
>TRBD2|TRBJ2-1|TRBV7-3|.
TGTGCCAGCAGCTTGGTAGCGGGGGGGACTTACAATGAGCAGTTCTTC
CASSLVAGGTYNEQFF
>TRBD1|TRBJ2-1|TRBV6-2/TRBV6-3|.
TGTGCCAGCAGTTACTTTGGAACAGGGGCTAATGAGCAGTTCTTC
CASSYFGTGANEQFF
>.|TRBJ1-1|TRBV5-5|.
TGTGCCAGCAGCTTCTCAACGAACACTGAAGCTTTCTTT
CASSFSTNTEAFF
>TRBD2|TRBJ2-7|TRBV9|.
TGTGCCAGCAGCCCTAGCGGGGGGGCAATCTACGAGCAGTACTTC
CASSPSGGAIYEQYF
>TRBD1|TRBJ1-3|TRBV15|.
TGTGCCACCAGCAAACCGGGACAGGGGTCTACTCTCTCTGGAAACACCATATATTTT
CATSKPGQGSTLSGNTIYF
>TRBD1|TRBJ1-2|TRBV10-2|.
TGCGCCAGCAGTGTGGACAGGGGGTATGGCTACACCTTC
CASSVDRGYGYTF
>TRBD2|TRBJ2-7|TRBV7-2|.
TGTGCCAGCAGCTTAGAGGCTAGCGGGCTTACCTACGAGCAGTACTTC
CASSLEASGLTYEQYF
>TRBD1|TRBJ1-5|TRBV6-5|.
TGTGCCAGCAGTTGGGACAGCCACAATCAGCCCCAGCATTTT
CASSWDSHNQPQHF
>TRBD1|TRBJ1-1|TRBV4-3|.
TGCGCCAGCAGCCTAGGGACAGGGGGCGTTAAAACTGAAGCTTTCTTT
CASSLGTGGVKTEAFF
>TRBD1|TRBJ1-3|TRBV2|.
TGTGCCAGCAGTACTCCGGGACAGTATATCTCTGGAAACACCATATATTTT
CASSTPGQYISGNTIYF